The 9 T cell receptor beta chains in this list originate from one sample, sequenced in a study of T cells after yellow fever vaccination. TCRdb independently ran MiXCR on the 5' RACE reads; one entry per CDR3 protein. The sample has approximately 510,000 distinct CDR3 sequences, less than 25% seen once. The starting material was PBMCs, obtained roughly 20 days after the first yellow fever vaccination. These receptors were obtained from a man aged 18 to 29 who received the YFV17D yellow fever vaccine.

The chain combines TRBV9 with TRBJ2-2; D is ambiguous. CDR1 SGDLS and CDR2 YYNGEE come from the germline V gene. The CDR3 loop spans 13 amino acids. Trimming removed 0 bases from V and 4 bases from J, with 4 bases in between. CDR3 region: CASSVGVTGELFF. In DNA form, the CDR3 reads TGTGCCAGCAGCGTAGGCGTCACCGGGGAGCTGTTTTTT.

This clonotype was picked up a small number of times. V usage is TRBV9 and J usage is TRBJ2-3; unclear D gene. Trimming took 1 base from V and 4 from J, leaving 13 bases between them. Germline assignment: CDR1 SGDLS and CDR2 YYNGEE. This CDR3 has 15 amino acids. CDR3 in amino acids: CASSVTGLSSDTQYF. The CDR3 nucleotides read TGTGCCAGCAGCGTAACCGGGCTGAGCTCAGATACGCAGTATTTT.

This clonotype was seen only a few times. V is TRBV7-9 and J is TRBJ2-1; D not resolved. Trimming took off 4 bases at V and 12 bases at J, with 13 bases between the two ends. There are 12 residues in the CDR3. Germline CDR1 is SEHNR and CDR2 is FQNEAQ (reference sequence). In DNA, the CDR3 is TGTGCCAGCAGCTCCGGTGGCTCGGGGCAGTTCTTC. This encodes CASSSGGSGQFF.

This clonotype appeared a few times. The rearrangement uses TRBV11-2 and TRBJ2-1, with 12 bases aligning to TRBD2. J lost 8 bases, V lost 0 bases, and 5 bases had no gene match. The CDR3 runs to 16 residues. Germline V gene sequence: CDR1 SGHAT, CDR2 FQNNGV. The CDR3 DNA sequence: TGTGCCAGCAGCTTAGAGGTCCTAGCGGGGGGGTATGAGCAGTTCTTC. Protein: CASSLEVLAGGYEQFF.

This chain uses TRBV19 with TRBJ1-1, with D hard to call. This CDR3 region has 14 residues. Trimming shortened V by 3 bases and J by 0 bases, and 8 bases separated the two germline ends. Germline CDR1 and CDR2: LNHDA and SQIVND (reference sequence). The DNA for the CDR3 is TGTGCCAGTAGTATCACCCGGCTGAACACTGAAGCTTTCTTT. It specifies CASSITRLNTEAFF.

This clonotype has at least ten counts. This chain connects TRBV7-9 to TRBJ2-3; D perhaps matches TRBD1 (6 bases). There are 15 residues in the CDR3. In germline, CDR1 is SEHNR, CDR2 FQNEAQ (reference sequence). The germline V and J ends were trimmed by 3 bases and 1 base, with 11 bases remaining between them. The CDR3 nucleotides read TGTGCCAGCAGCTTCAGGGGTGGCGGCACAGATACGCAGTATTTT. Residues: CASSFRGGGTDTQYF.

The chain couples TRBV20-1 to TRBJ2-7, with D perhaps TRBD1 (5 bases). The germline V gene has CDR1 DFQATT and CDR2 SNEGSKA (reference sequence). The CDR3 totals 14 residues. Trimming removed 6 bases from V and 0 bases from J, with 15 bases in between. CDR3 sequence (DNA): TGCAGTGCCCAGGATAAAGGGGCCTCCTACGAGCAGTACGTC. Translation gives CSAQDKGASYEQYV.

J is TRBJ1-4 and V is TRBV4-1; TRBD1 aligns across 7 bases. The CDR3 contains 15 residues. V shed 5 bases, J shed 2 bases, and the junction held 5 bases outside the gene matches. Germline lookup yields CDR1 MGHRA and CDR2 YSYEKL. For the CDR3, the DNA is TGCGCCAGCAGCTTGGAGGGGGCGACTAATGAAAAACTGTTTTTT. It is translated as CASSLEGATNEKLFF.

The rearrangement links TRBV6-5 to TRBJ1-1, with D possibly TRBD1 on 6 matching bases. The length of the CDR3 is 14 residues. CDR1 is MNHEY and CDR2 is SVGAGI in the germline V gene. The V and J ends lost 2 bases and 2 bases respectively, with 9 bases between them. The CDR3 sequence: CASSYPQGNTEAFF. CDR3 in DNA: TGTGCCAGCAGTTACCCACAGGGCAACACTGAAGCTTTCTTT.